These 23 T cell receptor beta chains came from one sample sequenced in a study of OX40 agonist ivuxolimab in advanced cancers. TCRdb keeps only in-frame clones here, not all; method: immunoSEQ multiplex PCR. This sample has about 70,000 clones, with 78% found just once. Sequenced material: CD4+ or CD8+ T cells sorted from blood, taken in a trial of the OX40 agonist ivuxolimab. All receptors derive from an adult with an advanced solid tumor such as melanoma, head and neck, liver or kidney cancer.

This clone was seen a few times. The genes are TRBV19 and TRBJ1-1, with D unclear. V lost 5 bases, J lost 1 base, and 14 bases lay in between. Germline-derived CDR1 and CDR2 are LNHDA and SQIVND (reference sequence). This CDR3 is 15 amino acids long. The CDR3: CASSSPSQANTEAFF. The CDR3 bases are TGTGCCAGTAGTTCTCCAAGCCAAGCGAACACTGAAGCTTTCTTT.

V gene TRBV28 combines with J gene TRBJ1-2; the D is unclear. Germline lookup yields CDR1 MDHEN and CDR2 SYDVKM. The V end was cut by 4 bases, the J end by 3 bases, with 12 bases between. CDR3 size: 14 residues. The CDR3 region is CASSYAGPDYGYTF. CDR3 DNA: TGTGCCAGCAGTTATGCGGGCCCCGACTATGGCTACACCTTC.

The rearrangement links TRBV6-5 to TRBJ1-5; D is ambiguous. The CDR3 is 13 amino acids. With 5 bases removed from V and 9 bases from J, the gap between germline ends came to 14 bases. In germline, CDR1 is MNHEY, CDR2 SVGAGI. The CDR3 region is CASSDTRRGPQHF. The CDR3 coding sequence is TGTGCCAGCAGTGACACCCGGCGGGGGCCCCAGCATTTT.

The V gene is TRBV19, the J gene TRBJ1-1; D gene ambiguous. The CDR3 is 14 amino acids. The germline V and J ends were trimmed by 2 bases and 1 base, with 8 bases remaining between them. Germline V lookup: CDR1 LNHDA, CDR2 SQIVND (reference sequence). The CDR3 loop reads CASSISAQNTEAFF. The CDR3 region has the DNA TGTGCCAGTAGTATATCCGCCCAGAACACTGAAGCTTTCTTT.

The CDR3 sequence is CASSKAEKAFF. In nucleotides, the CDR3 is TGTGCCAGCAGCAAAGCGGAGAAGGCTTTCTTT. The chain joins TRBV21-1 to TRBJ1-1. TRBV21-1 is flagged as a pseudogene. The CDR3 runs to 11 residues.

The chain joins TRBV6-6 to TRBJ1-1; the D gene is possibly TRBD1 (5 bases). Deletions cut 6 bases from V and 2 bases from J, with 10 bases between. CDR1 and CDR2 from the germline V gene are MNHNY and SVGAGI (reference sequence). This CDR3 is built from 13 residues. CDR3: CASRKTANTEAFF. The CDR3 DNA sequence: TGTGCCAGCAGAAAGACAGCCAACACTGAAGCTTTCTTT.

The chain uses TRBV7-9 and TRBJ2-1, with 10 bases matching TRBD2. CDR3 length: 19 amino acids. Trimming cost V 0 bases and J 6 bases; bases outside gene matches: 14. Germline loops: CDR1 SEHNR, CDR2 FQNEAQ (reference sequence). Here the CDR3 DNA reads TGTGCCAGCAGCTTAGCCAGGGCAGCGAGGACTAGCGGCCTCAATGAGCAGTTCTTC. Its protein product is CASSLARAARTSGLNEQFF. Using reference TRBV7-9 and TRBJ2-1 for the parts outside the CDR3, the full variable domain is DTGVSQNPRHKITKRGQNVTFRCDPISEHNRLYWYRQTLGQGPEFLTYFQNEAQLEKSRLLSDRFSAERPKGSFSTLEIQRTEQGDSAMYLCASSLARAARTSGLNEQFFGPGTRLTVL.

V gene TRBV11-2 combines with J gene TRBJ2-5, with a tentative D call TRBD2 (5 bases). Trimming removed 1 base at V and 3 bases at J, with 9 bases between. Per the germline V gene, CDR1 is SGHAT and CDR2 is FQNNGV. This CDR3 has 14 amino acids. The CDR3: CASSLGQTKETQYF. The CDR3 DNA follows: TGTGCCAGCAGCTTAGGGCAGACTAAAGAGACCCAGTACTTC.

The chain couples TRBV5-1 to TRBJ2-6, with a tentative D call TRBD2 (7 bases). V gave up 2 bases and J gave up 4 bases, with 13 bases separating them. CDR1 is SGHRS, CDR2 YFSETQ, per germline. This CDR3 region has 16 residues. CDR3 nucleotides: TGCGCCAGCAGCTTACAGGGAGGGTCAGGGGCCAACGTCCTGACTTTC. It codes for CASSLQGGSGANVLTF.

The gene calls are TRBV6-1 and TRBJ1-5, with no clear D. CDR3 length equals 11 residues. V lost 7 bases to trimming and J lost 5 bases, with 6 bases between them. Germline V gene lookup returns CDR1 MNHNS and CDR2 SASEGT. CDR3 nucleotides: TGTGCCAGCAAGATAGATCAGCCCCAGCATTTT. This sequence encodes CASKIDQPQHF.

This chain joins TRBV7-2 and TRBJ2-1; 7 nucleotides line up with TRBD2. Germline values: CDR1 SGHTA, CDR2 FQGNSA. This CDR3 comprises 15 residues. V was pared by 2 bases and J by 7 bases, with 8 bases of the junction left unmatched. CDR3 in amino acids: CASSLSWRGWNEQFF. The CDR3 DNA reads TGTGCCAGCAGCTTAAGCTGGCGGGGGTGGAATGAGCAGTTCTTC.

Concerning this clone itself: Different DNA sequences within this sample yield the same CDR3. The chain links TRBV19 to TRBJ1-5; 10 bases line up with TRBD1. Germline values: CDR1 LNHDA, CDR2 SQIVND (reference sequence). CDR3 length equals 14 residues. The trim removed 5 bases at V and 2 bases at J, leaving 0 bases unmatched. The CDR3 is CASSGTGGNQPQHF. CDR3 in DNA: TGTGCCAGTAGTGGGACAGGGGGCAATCAGCCCCAGCATTTT.

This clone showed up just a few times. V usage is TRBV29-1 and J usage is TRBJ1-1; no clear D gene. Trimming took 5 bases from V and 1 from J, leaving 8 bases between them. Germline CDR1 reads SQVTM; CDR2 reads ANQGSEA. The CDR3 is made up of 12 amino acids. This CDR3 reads CSVIYRNTEAFF. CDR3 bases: TGCAGCGTTATCTACAGGAACACTGAAGCTTTCTTT.

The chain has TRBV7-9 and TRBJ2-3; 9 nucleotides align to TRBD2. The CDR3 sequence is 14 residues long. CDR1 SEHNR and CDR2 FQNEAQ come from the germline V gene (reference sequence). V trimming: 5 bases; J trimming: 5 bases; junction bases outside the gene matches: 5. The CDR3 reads CASSLSGGRDTQYF. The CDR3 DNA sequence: TGTGCCAGCAGCCTTAGCGGGGGACGAGATACGCAGTATTTT.

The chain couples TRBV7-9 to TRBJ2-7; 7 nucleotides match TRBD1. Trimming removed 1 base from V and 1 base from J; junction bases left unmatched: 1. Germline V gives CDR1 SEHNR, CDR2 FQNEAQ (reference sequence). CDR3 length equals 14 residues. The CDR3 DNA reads TGTGCCAGCAGCTTAGACAGGGGTTCCTACGAGCAGTACTTC. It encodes CASSLDRGSYEQYF.

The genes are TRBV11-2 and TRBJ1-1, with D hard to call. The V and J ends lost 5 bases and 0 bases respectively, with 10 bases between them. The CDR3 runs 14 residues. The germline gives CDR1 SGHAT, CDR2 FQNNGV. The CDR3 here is CASSPQGMNTEAFF. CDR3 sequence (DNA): TGTGCCAGCAGCCCCCAAGGGATGAACACTGAAGCTTTCTTT.

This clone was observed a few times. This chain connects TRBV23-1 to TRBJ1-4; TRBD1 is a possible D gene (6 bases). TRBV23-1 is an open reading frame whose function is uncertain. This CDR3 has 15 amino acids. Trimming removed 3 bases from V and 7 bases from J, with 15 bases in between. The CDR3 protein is CASSHKNREGEKLFF. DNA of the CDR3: TGCGCCAGCAGTCACAAAAACAGGGAGGGTGAAAAACTGTTTTTT.

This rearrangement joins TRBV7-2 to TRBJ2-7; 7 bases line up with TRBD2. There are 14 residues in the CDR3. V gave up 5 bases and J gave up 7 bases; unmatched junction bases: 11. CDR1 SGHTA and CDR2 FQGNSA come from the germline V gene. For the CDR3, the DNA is TGTGCCAGCAGCCTTCAAGCGGGACCGGGGGAGCAGTACTTC. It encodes CASSLQAGPGEQYF.

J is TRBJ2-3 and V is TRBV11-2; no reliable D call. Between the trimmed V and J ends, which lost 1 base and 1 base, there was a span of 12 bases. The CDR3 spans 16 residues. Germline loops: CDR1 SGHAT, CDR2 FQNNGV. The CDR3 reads CASSLVGRPGTDTQYF. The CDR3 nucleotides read TGTGCCAGCAGCTTAGTAGGTCGACCCGGCACAGATACGCAGTATTTT.

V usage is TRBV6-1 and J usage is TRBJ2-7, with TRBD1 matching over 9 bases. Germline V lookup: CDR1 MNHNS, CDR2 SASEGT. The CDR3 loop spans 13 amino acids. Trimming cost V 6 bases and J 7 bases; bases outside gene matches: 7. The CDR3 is CASRQGAVREQYF. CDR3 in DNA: TGTGCCAGCAGACAGGGGGCGGTGCGGGAGCAGTACTTC.

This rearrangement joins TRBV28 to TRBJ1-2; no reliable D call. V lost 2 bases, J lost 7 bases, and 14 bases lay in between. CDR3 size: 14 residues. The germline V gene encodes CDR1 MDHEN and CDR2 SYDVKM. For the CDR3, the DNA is TGTGCCAGCAGTTTAATTGTCCGGGATCGTGGCTACACCTTC. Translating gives CASSLIVRDRGYTF.

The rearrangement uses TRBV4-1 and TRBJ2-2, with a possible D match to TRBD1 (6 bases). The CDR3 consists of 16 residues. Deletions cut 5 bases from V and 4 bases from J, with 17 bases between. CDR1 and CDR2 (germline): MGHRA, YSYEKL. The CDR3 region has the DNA TGCGCCAGCAGCGAAACAGGGAAGGTTGGCACCGGGGAGCTGTTTTTT. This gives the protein CASSETGKVGTGELFF.

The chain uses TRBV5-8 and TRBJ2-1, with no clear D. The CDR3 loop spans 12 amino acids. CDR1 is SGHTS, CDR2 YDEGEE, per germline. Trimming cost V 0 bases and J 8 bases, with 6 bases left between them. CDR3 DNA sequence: TGTGCCAGCAGCTTGGTGGCGGATGAGCAGTTCTTC. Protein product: CASSLVADEQFF.